This TCR beta chain was sequenced during a study of cytomegalovirus exposure and HLA in healthy donors. General observations from the study: The CMV antigen specificity of three CMV-associated chains was confirmed through in vitro analysis. The study labeled approximately 150 TCR beta chains cytomegalovirus-associated.

Profiled with immunoSEQ multiplex PCR; TCRdb holds only in-frame clones, not every one. The data show roughly 220,000 clones, over 80% seen once. Germline CDR1 and CDR2: SGHVS and FQNEAQ. V was clipped by 5 bases and J by 6 bases; unmatched bases: 18. This CDR3 spans 18 amino acids. In regard to this clone: Antigen specificity is unknown.

This sequence was found in a woman under 30 in good health and CMV-seronegative. V is TRBV7-8 and J is TRBJ2-7, with TRBD2 matching over 11 bases. The sequencing sample was made of PBMCs. CDR3 bases: TGTGCCAGCAGCGAAGGAGCGATATTTAGCGGGAGGGCGTTCGAGCAGTACTTC. This gives the protein CASSEGAIFSGRAFEQYF. Together with reference TRBV7-8 and TRBJ2-7, the CDR3 gives the full variable domain: GAGVSQSPRYKVAKRGQDVALRCDPISGHVSLFWYQQALGQGPEFLTYFQNEAQLDKSGLPSDRFFAERPEGSVSTLKIQRTQQEDSAVYLCASSEGAIFSGRAFEQYFGPGTRLTVT.